Below are 22 T cell receptor beta chains sequenced from a single sample in a study of blood T cell repertoires in COVID-19. Assay used: immunoSEQ multiplex PCR; TCRdb lists only in-frame clones, some missing. The sample contains roughly 250,000 clones, about nine tenths of which appear only once. The sequencing input was peripheral blood. The receptors derive from a man in his fifties or sixties who had recovered from COVID-19.

The gene calls are TRBV18 and TRBJ1-1; 7 nucleotides line up with TRBD1. J lost 8 bases, V lost 2 bases, and 2 bases had no gene match. Germline CDR1 and CDR2: KGHSH and LQKENI. This CDR3 has 12 amino acids. DNA of the CDR3: TGTGCCAGCTCACCAGGGACAGAAGAAGCTTTCTTT. This encodes CASSPGTEEAFF.

This chain uses TRBV5-1 with TRBJ1-1, with 7 positions matching TRBD1. The V gene's germline CDR1 is SGHRS and CDR2 YFSETQ. Unmatched junction bases numbered 8, after V lost 0 bases and J lost 0 bases. The CDR3 loop spans 17 amino acids. The CDR3: CASSLAVTGHMNTEAFF. The CDR3 DNA reads as TGCGCCAGCAGCTTGGCTGTGACAGGGCACATGAACACTGAAGCTTTCTTT.

V gene TRBV6-5 combines with J gene TRBJ2-3; D not resolved. The CDR3 contains 11 residues. The germline V gene encodes CDR1 MNHEY and CDR2 SVGAGI. Trimming removed 5 bases from V and 4 bases from J, with 4 bases in between. In DNA form, the CDR3 reads TGTGCCAGCAGTCGTGCAGATACGCAGTATTTT. It translates to CASSRADTQYF.

For the CDR3, the DNA is TGCGCCAGCACCGCCTACCTGGGACAGTCTGAAAACATTCAGTACTTC. It codes for CASTAYLGQSENIQYF. The chain employs TRBV5-1 and TRBJ2-4; TRBD1 aligns across 7 bases. This CDR3 region has 16 residues. Looked up from germline, CDR1 is SGHRS and CDR2 is YFSETQ. V lost 6 bases to trimming and J lost 5 bases; unmatched junction nucleotides: 14.

This clone has only a few counts. V is TRBV11-2 and J is TRBJ2-1; TRBD2 aligns across 12 bases. The CDR3 runs 14 residues. The J segment lost 8 bases and the V segment lost 8 bases, leaving 7 bases of the junction unmatched. The germline V gene encodes CDR1 SGHAT and CDR2 FQNNGV. CDR3 DNA sequence: TGTGCCAGCGGGGCTAGCGGGGGGGTGCATGAGCAGTTCTTC. It translates to CASGASGGVHEQFF.

CDR3 sequence (DNA): TGTGCCAGCAGTTTACTGGGGCCGCAAGAGACCCAGTACTTC. Translating it yields CASSLLGPQETQYF. The rearrangement joins TRBV28 to TRBJ2-5; D possibly corresponds to TRBD1 (5 bases). The V end was cut by 2 bases, the J end by 2 bases, with 9 bases between. The CDR3 loop spans 14 amino acids. CDR1 and CDR2 (germline): MDHEN, SYDVKM.

This clone was counted a few times. The V gene is TRBV19, the J gene TRBJ1-6; D perhaps matches TRBD1 (6 bases). From germline, CDR1 is LNHDA and CDR2 SQIVND (reference sequence). The V gene lost 7 bases and the J gene lost 8 bases, with 15 bases spanning the gap. The CDR3 is 14 residues long. CDR3 residues: CASTLTGLDSPLHF. In nucleotides, the CDR3 is TGTGCCAGTACCCTAACAGGGTTGGATTCACCCCTCCACTTT.

V and J are TRBV9 and TRBJ2-5, with 7 positions matching TRBD2. The CDR3 is 14 residues long. Germline V lookup: CDR1 SGDLS, CDR2 YYNGEE. V shed 4 bases and J 4 bases; nucleotides not matched to a gene: 7. CDR3 region: CASSPRTSGETQYF. The DNA of the CDR3 is TGTGCCAGCAGCCCCCGGACTAGTGGAGAGACCCAGTACTTC.

This chain joins TRBV11-2 and TRBJ1-6, with no clear D. V was trimmed by 7 bases and J by 5 bases, leaving 15 bases between them. This CDR3 is 15 amino acids long. CDR1 SGHAT and CDR2 FQNNGV come from the germline V gene. In nucleotides, the CDR3 is TGTGCCAGCACCCGAGGTGGAACCGATAATTCACCCCTCCACTTT. As protein: CASTRGGTDNSPLHF.

The genes are TRBV19 and TRBJ2-4, with D possibly being TRBD1 (5 bases). Germline assignment: CDR1 LNHDA and CDR2 SQIVND (reference sequence). The germline V and J ends were trimmed by 4 bases and 10 bases, with 17 bases remaining between them. CDR3 size: 14 residues. CDR3 DNA sequence: TGTGCCAGTAGTAGTCTTCAGGGAAAGGGAATTCAGTACTTC. This gives the protein CASSSLQGKGIQYF.

The V and J genes are TRBV14 and TRBJ2-5; 7 nucleotides align to TRBD1. V dropped 0 bases and J dropped 3; count of bases not matched to a gene: 7. CDR3 size: 16 residues. Germline-derived CDR1 and CDR2 are SGHDN and FVKESK. CDR3 nucleotide sequence: TGTGCCAGCAGCCAAGATCGGAGACAGGGTAAAGAGACCCAGTACTTC. This encodes CASSQDRRQGKETQYF. The whole variable domain, remainder taken from reference TRBV14 and TRBJ2-5, is EAGVTQFPSHSVIEKGQTVTLRCDPISGHDNLYWYRRVMGKEIKFLLHFVKESKQDESGMPNNRFLAERTGGTYSTLKVQPAELEDSGVYFCASSQDRRQGKETQYFGPGTRLLVL.

This clone appeared a single time. The chain combines TRBV24-1 with TRBJ1-5; TRBD1 is a possible D gene (5 bases). The CDR3 has 14 residues. Trimming stripped 5 bases from V and 6 bases from J, with 13 bases between. CDR1 is KGHDR, CDR2 SFDVKD, per germline. Written as DNA, the CDR3 is TGTGCCACCAGTGGGAGGGGCTCGACTCAGCCCCAGCATTTT. Translating it yields CATSGRGSTQPQHF.

The CDR3 sequence is CASSSGQGRHEQFF. The CDR3 DNA reads as TGTGCCAGCAGCTCGGGACAGGGGCGGCATGAGCAGTTCTTC. The chain uses TRBV5-4 and TRBJ2-1; 10 bases match TRBD1. V lost 3 bases, J lost 8 bases, and 5 bases stayed unmatched. This CDR3 has 14 residues. The germline CDR1 and CDR2 sequences are SGHNT and YYREEE (reference sequence).

Comment on this clone: The sample holds other DNA sequences that translate to the same CDR3. This rearrangement joins TRBV4-2 to TRBJ2-5, with 8 nucleotides matching TRBD1. V lost 6 bases and J lost 1; bases outside the gene matches: 7. The CDR3 extends over 15 amino acids. Germline V gives CDR1 LGHNA, CDR2 YNFKEQ. CDR3 DNA: TGTGCCAGCAGTCCAAGCAGGGGGCCCCAAGAGACCCAGTACTTC. Translating it yields CASSPSRGPQETQYF.

This chain uses TRBV11-1 with TRBJ1-6; tentatively, D is TRBD1 (6 bases). Per the germline V gene, CDR1 is SGHAT and CDR2 is FQDESV (reference sequence). The CDR3 loop spans 15 amino acids. Trimming stripped 5 bases from V and 8 bases from J, with 16 bases between. The CDR3 bases are TGTGCCAGCAGCGGCCGTCTCAGGGGCGATTCACCCCTCCACTTT. It encodes CASSGRLRGDSPLHF.

This rearrangement joins TRBV11-2 to TRBJ2-7; D might be TRBD2 (6 bases). The CDR3 is 15 amino acids. V lost 6 bases, J lost 2 bases, and 17 bases lay in between. Per the germline V gene, CDR1 is SGHAT and CDR2 is FQNNGV. CDR3 DNA sequence: TGTGCCAGCAGTTCCTCCGGGGACTCTGCCTACGAGCAGTACTTC. This sequence encodes CASSSSGDSAYEQYF.

CDR3 DNA sequence: TGTGCCAGCAGTCCTCGGGGGGACAGGGGGTACGAGCAGTACTTC. Its translation: CASSPRGDRGYEQYF. The rearrangement joins TRBV25-1 to TRBJ2-7, with 11 bases identical to TRBD1. This CDR3 has 15 residues. CDR1 is MGHDK and CDR2 is SYGVNS in the germline V gene. The V gene end was trimmed by 5 bases and the J gene end by 4 bases; junction bases not matched to a gene: 7.

This clone occurred once. This rearrangement joins TRBV4-1 to TRBJ1-4; TRBD1 aligns across 9 bases. Unmatched junction bases numbered 3, after V lost 3 bases and J lost 4 bases. CDR1 and CDR2 (germline): MGHRA, YSYEKL. This CDR3 is 15 amino acids long. CDR3 sequence reads: CASSHWTGVNEKLFF. CDR3 DNA: TGCGCCAGCAGCCATTGGACAGGGGTTAATGAAAAACTGTTTTTT.

As regards this clone: The conserved final phenylalanine or tryptophan is absent from the CDR3, which likely points to a read error. No DNA is shown, since the ends of the CDR3 on it are uncertain; the CDR3 is the one TCRdb lists. V usage is TRBV30 and J usage is TRBJ2-3; the table's TRBD2 call for D was not verified on the DNA. Per germline, CDR1 GTSNPN and CDR2 SVGIG (reference sequence). The CDR3 has 10 amino acids, counting both end residues. CDR3 region: CAWSVGIGGL.

The chain is built from TRBV5-1 and TRBJ1-6; 10 bases fit TRBD1. V shed 5 bases, J shed 13 bases, and the junction held 12 bases outside the gene matches. The length of the CDR3 is 15 residues. Germline V CDR1 and CDR2: SGHRS, YFSETQ. CDR3 DNA: TGCGCCAGCAGACGGGGTGGGACAGGGGATCTCCCCCTCCACTTT. It specifies CASRRGGTGDLPLHF.

This clone was detected only a few times. The genes are TRBV5-1 and TRBJ2-3; 9 nucleotides match TRBD1. Trimming at V came to 0 bases and at J to 0 bases, leaving 2 bases not matched to a gene. CDR3 size: 16 residues. Germline V gene data show CDR1 as SGHRS and CDR2 as YFSETQ. The CDR3 reads CASSLGDRASTDTQYF. The CDR3, as DNA: TGCGCCAGCAGCTTGGGGGACAGGGCTAGCACAGATACGCAGTATTTT.

This clone appeared a single time. The chain joins TRBV24-1 to TRBJ2-1; the D gene is possibly TRBD1 (6 bases). From germline, CDR1 is KGHDR and CDR2 SFDVKD. The length of the CDR3 is 15 residues. V lost 3 bases to trimming and J lost 8 bases, with 16 bases between them. CDR3 sequence reads: CATSDLKRQAHEQFF. The CDR3 bases are TGTGCCACCAGTGATCTAAAGCGACAGGCCCATGAGCAGTTCTTC.